The source of this T cell receptor beta chain is a study of T-cell memory formation after mild COVID-19. Overall study context: TCR clusters showed largely donor specificity. Broader study findings: CD4/CD8 balance characterized clones contracting day 15 to 85, and CD4+ skew characterized later expanders.

Comment on this clonotype: No antigen is known for it.

TCRdb re-called the 5' RACE reads through MiXCR, storing one row per CDR3 protein. The table records a few hundred thousand distinct CDR3 sequences, 28% of them present only once. The ends were cut back, 3 bases at V and 4 bases at J, with 16 bases in the middle. The length of the CDR3 is 15 residues. Germline loops: CDR1 GTSNPN, CDR2 SVGIG (reference sequence). Sequences were obtained from PBMCs or a T cell subset sorted from them (not recorded which). The clonotype was recovered from an adult woman who had mild COVID-19 (a few samples of this study predate the infection). Cell type and time point are not known. The chain combines TRBV30 with TRBJ2-1; D uncertain. This CDR3 is CAWSFVTTKYNEQFF. CDR3 DNA: TGTGCCTGGAGCTTCGTCACGACCAAATACAATGAGCAGTTCTTC.